This T cell receptor beta chain is from a study of blood T cells in healthy people across ages. It was with a sample-barcoded 5' primer and a J-beta primer mix that a second PCR of about 6 to 11 cycles was run. TCRdb independently ran MiXCR on the 5' RACE reads; one entry per CDR3 protein. Of approximately 900,000 distinct CDR3 sequences in the sample, under 50% were seen once. In this sample, this clonotype turned up once. Trimming took 6 bases from V and 3 from J, leaving 14 bases between them. The CDR3 is made up of 14 amino acids. The V and J genes are TRBV12-3 or TRBV12-4 and TRBJ1-1; no definite D call. Sequences were obtained from blood. This TCR came from a man between 25 and 39 years old in good health. The DNA for the CDR3 is TGTGCCAGCAGCTCGAGGGTGGGGTACACTGAAGCTTTCTTT. Its protein product is CASSSRVGYTEAFF.